This T cell receptor beta chain came from a study of cytomegalovirus exposure and HLA in healthy donors. J gave up 2 bases and V 2 bases, and 6 bases lay outside the gene matches. This CDR3 is 15 amino acids long. Germline V gene data show CDR1 as SGHNT and CDR2 as YYREEE (reference sequence). As regards this clone: Antigen specificity is unknown.

Amplification used 60 Vbeta primers and 13 Jbeta primers. Profiling relied on immunoSEQ multiplex PCR, and the TCRdb table lists in-frame clones only, not all of them. The sample contains roughly 170,000 clones, around 83% of which appear only once. Study-level points and caveats: The majority of CMV-associated TCR beta chains were reported as apparently HLA-restricted in a later analysis. Later on, a genetic analysis was performed. It linked a missense variant in DCLRE1C with V- and J-gene trimming of TCR beta.

Sequencing input: PBMCs. The origin of this receptor is a girl aged 2-10 years in good health and CMV-seropositive. The rearrangement joins TRBV5-4 to TRBJ2-5, with TRBD2 matching 7 bases. The CDR3 sequence is CASSFYGSGQETQYF. CDR3 DNA sequence: TGTGCCAGCAGCTTCTACGGTAGCGGGCAAGAGACCCAGTACTTC.